This T cell receptor beta chain was identified in a study of blood T cells in healthy people across ages. Study in general: Template switching captured about one barcoded beta molecule per two T cells.

V trimming: 5 bases; J trimming: 2 bases; junction bases outside the gene matches: 16. Germline V gene data show CDR1 as MNHEY and CDR2 as SMNVEV (reference sequence). The CDR3 has 19 residues. Worth noting for this clonotype: What it binds is unknown.

For the second PCR, which ran for about 7 to 11 cycles, a sample-barcoded 5' primer and a J-beta primer mix were used. The template-switch adaptor, which had 12 random nucleotides, put a tag on each cDNA molecule. TCRdb independently ran MiXCR on the 5' RACE reads; one entry per CDR3 protein. Altogether 920,000 or so distinct CDR3 sequences are present, 45% being singletons, with the ten largest covering approximately 19%. Every donor gave 8 to 10 milliliters of peripheral blood. Overall study findings and caveats: More naive CD4+ cells and higher diversity marked long-lived donors relative to aged donors.

The specimen sequenced was blood. The chain employs TRBV27 and TRBJ2-3; 10 bases align to TRBD2. This clonotype was obtained from a woman aged 60 to 75 in good health. The CDR3: CASSPIGLAGEGDTDTQYF. CDR3 DNA sequence: TGTGCCAGCAGTCCCATCGGCCTAGCGGGAGAAGGGGACACAGATACGCAGTATTTT.